Below, 2 T cell receptor beta chains from the same sample are listed, as sequenced in a study of cytomegalovirus exposure and HLA in healthy donors. Both 60 Vbeta primers and 13 Jbeta primers went into the PCR. Assay: immunoSEQ multiplex PCR; the TCRdb copy retains only in-frame clones and omits some. The sample has some 130,000 clones; roughly three quarters are singletons. Sequencing was performed on PBMCs. The receptors stem from a young man in good health and CMV-seronegative.

This rearrangement joins TRBV18 to TRBJ1-2, with TRBD1 as a possible D gene (6 bases). The CDR3 is made up of 15 amino acids. V was trimmed by 1 base and J by 6 bases, leaving 15 bases between them. Germline-derived CDR1 and CDR2 are KGHSH and LQKENI. DNA of the CDR3: TGTGCCAGCTCACCACAAACAGGGAAAGTGGATGGCTACACCTTC. Protein product: CASSPQTGKVDGYTF.

The rearrangement links TRBV30 to TRBJ1-5; TRBD1 aligns across 8 bases. Trimming at V came to 2 bases and at J to 2 bases, leaving 2 bases not matched to a gene. Germline assignment: CDR1 GTSNPN and CDR2 SVGIG (reference sequence). The CDR3 is 14 amino acids. The CDR3 sequence is CAWSMGQGNQPQHF. The CDR3 DNA is TGTGCCTGGAGTATGGGACAGGGCAATCAGCCCCAGCATTTT.